Listed below are T cell receptor beta chains from one sample, sequenced in a study of T cells in localized non-small cell lung cancer. Sequencing was performed with immunoSEQ multiplex PCR; in TCRdb, only in-frame clones are kept and a portion is missing. In the table there are about 26,000 clones, 75% to 90% of which are singletons. The specimen comprised peripheral blood, sampled before any cancer treatment. The receptors derive from a woman aged 40-75 years with stage I lung adenocarcinoma. Each CDR3 is given with its conserved first and last residue. The D gene is left open where the match is weak. Rows give clone size only sometimes, using once, few, many, or a class for an expanded clone.

J gene: TRBJ1-6
V gene: TRBV5-1
clone size: NA
D gene: NA
CDR3 protein: CASSPGDGAGNSPLHF
CDR3 DNA: TGCGCCAGCAGCCCTGGTGACGGGGCCGGGAATTCACCCCTCCACTTT

J gene: TRBJ2-3
V gene: TRBV19
clone size: NA
D gene: NA
CDR3 protein: CASSGTQGLAQYF
CDR3 DNA: TGTGCCAGTAGTGGGACACAGGGTCTCGCGCAGTATTTT

J gene: TRBJ2-3
V gene: TRBV11-3
clone size: NA
D gene: TRBD2
CDR3 protein: CASSLGVAGGPWDIDTQYF
CDR3 DNA: TGTGCCAGCAGCTTAGGGGTAGCGGGGGGGCCGTGGGACATAGATACGCAGTATTTT

J gene: TRBJ2-3
V gene: TRBV7-2
clone size: NA
D gene: NA
CDR3 protein: CASSLAGGWTDTQYF
CDR3 DNA: TGTGCCAGCAGCTTAGCCGGGGGCTGGACAGATACGCAGTATTTT

J gene: TRBJ1-5
V gene: TRBV5-1
clone size: NA
D gene: NA
CDR3 protein: CASSLAGNQPQHF
CDR3 DNA: TGCGCCAGCAGCTTGGCCGGGAATCAGCCCCAGCATTTT

J gene: TRBJ1-4
V gene: TRBV27
clone size: NA
D gene: TRBD1
CDR3 protein: CASSTAGQGYEKLFF
CDR3 DNA: TGTGCCAGCAGCACCGCCGGACAGGGTTATGAAAAACTGTTTTTT

J gene: TRBJ2-2
V gene: TRBV4-3
clone size: NA
D gene: TRBD2
CDR3 protein: CASSPSGPYTGELFF
CDR3 DNA: TGCGCCAGCAGCCCTAGCGGACCTTACACCGGGGAGCTGTTTTTT

J gene: TRBJ2-6
V gene: TRBV11-2
clone size: few
D gene: TRBD2
CDR3 protein: CASSLVIAGSSGANVLTF
CDR3 DNA: TGTGCCAGCAGCTTAGTAATAGCGGGGAGCTCTGGGGCCAACGTCCTGACTTTC

J gene: TRBJ2-1
V gene: TRBV19
clone size: NA
D gene: NA
CDR3 protein: CASSPLVRLTNEQFF
CDR3 DNA: TGTGCCAGTAGTCCTCTAGTTCGTCTCACAAATGAGCAGTTCTTC

J gene: TRBJ2-3
V gene: TRBV7-8
clone size: once
D gene: NA
CDR3 protein: CASSPRARPTDTQYF
CDR3 DNA: TGTGCCAGCAGCCCCCGGGCGCGGCCCACAGATACGCAGTATTTT

J gene: TRBJ2-5
V gene: TRBV6-5
clone size: once
D gene: TRBD1
CDR3 protein: CASSPGGRETQYF
CDR3 DNA: TGTGCCAGCAGTCCAGGGGGCAGAGAGACCCAGTACTTC